This TCR beta chain is from a study of blood T cells in healthy people across ages. Study conclusions and caveats: Using unsorted PBMCs precluded a conclusive naive versus antigen-experienced comparison.

The second PCR ran about 7 to 12 cycles with a sample-barcoded 5' primer and J-beta primers. MiXCR, run by TCRdb on the 5' RACE reads, gives a single entry per CDR3 protein. The table records around 1,700,000 distinct CDR3 sequences, roughly 27% of them present only once. The CDR3 totals 13 residues. Germline CDR1 reads SGHTA; CDR2 reads FQGNSA. Trimming took off 6 bases at V and 9 bases at J, with 15 bases between the two ends. Only a few counts were recorded for this clonotype. Its antigen is unidentified. Sequencing was performed on blood. The clonotype comes from a woman aged 30 to 39 in good health. The V call is TRBV7-2, the J call TRBJ1-5; weak D call: TRBD1 (5 bases). This chain's CDR3 is CASRSTGPGPQHF. The DNA of the CDR3 is TGTGCCAGCAGGTCCACAGGTCCGGGGCCCCAGCATTTT.